One sample yielded the 30 T cell receptor beta chains listed below, sequenced in a study of T cell responses to AZD1222 COVID-19 vaccine. Generated by immunoSEQ multiplex PCR, the TCRdb table keeps only in-frame clones and is missing some. The data show 75,000 to 90,000 clones, about 78% seen once. The sample was peripheral blood, taken on day 0 of AZD1222 vaccination. Source of these receptors: an adult in good health.

CDR3 in amino acids: CASSESSSSSYEQYF. For the CDR3, the DNA is TGCGCCAGCAGTGAGTCGTCATCCAGCTCCTACGAGCAGTACTTC. The chain couples TRBV10-2 to TRBJ2-7; D is uncertain. V lost 0 bases and J lost 0, with 9 bases in between. The CDR3 is 15 residues long. CDR1 is WSHSY, CDR2 SAAADI, per germline.

This chain connects TRBV30 to TRBJ1-6, with TRBD1 matching over 8 bases. CDR1 and CDR2 (germline): GTSNPN, SVGIG (reference sequence). The CDR3 extends over 15 amino acids. The ends lost 2 bases at V and 10 bases at J; junction bases unmatched: 10. CDR3 residues: CAWSPTGQGESPLHF. The CDR3 nucleotides read TGTGCCTGGAGTCCTACAGGACAGGGTGAATCACCCCTCCACTTT. The complete variable domain, with remaining parts taken from reference TRBV30 and TRBJ1-6, reads SQTIHQWPATLVQPVGSPLSLECTVEGTSNPNLYWYRQAAGRGLQLLFYSVGIGQISSEVPQNLSASRPQDRQFILSSKKLLLSDSGFYLCAWSPTGQGESPLHFGNGTRLTVT.

This clone was detected once. The V gene is TRBV28, the J gene TRBJ2-3; TRBD1 or TRBD2 may be the D gene (5 bases each). The CDR3 loop spans 13 amino acids. Trimming removed 6 bases from V and 6 bases from J, with 13 bases in between. Germline V CDR1 and CDR2: MDHEN, SYDVKM. The CDR3 DNA sequence: TGTGCCAGCAGGTGGGGGTCGGAGGATACGCAGTATTTT. This sequence encodes CASRWGSEDTQYF. The full variable domain, rest sourced from reference TRBV28 and TRBJ2-3, is DVKVTQSSRYLVKRTGEKVFLECVQDMDHENMFWYRQDPGLGLRLIYFSYDVKMKEKGDIPEGYSVSREKKERFSLILESASTNQTSMYLCASRWGSEDTQYFGPGTRLTVL.

Here the CDR3 reads CASSLDESKQYF. CDR3 nucleotides: TGTGCCAGCAGTTTAGATGAGAGCAAACAGTACTTC. This chain links TRBV28 with TRBJ2-4; D unresolved. The CDR3 loop spans 12 amino acids. Looked up from germline, CDR1 is MDHEN and CDR2 is SYDVKM. The V end was cut by 2 bases, the J end by 13 bases, with 12 bases between.

The V call is TRBV5-6, the J call TRBJ1-6; D remains unclear. This CDR3 is 14 amino acids long. The germline CDR1 and CDR2 sequences are SGHDT and YYEEEE. Deletions cut 4 bases from V and 7 bases from J, with 12 bases between. The CDR3 coding sequence is TGTGCCAGCAGCCAAAGAGTATGGAATTCACCCCTCCACTTT. The encoded protein is CASSQRVWNSPLHF.

This rearrangement joins TRBV2 to TRBJ2-3; 8 nucleotides align to TRBD1. CDR1 SNHLY and CDR2 FYNNEI come from the germline V gene. V was pared by 7 bases and J by 4 bases, with 10 bases of the junction left unmatched. The CDR3 spans 15 residues. CDR3 sequence: CASTDRAHPSDTQYF. CDR3 bases: TGTGCCAGCACGGACAGGGCCCACCCTTCAGATACGCAGTATTTT.

The chain recombines TRBV28 with TRBJ2-7, with TRBD2 matching 14 bases. The CDR3 has 16 amino acids. Germline V gene data show CDR1 as MDHEN and CDR2 as SYDVKM. V shed 5 bases and J 4 bases; nucleotides not matched to a gene: 7. The CDR3 coding sequence is TGTGCCAGCAGTAACGCGGGACTAGCGGGAGCATACGAGCAGTACTTC. This encodes CASSNAGLAGAYEQYF. Full variable domain (remainder filled in from reference TRBV28 and TRBJ2-7): DVKVTQSSRYLVKRTGEKVFLECVQDMDHENMFWYRQDPGLGLRLIYFSYDVKMKEKGDIPEGYSVSREKKERFSLILESASTNQTSMYLCASSNAGLAGAYEQYFGPGTRLTVT.

This clone was observed a single time. This chain links TRBV4-1 with TRBJ1-2; TRBD1 agrees at 9 bases. Trimming removed 4 bases from V and 3 bases from J; junction bases left unmatched: 6. Germline V gene lookup returns CDR1 MGHRA and CDR2 YSYEKL. The CDR3 is made up of 15 amino acids. CDR3 coding DNA: TGCGCCAGCAGCCCCTCGACAGGGGGGGACTATGGCTACACCTTC. Translated, it gives CASSPSTGGDYGYTF.

The CDR3 is CATSDAGTYSYNEQFF. The CDR3 DNA follows: TGTGCCACCAGTGACGCCGGGACTTACTCCTACAATGAGCAGTTCTTC. This chain uses TRBV24-1 with TRBJ2-1; D may be TRBD2 (6 bases). Germline lookup yields CDR1 KGHDR and CDR2 SFDVKD. V was cut by 4 bases and J by 0 bases, with 12 bases left in between. This CDR3 is 16 amino acids long.

With respect to this clone: Different DNA sequences within this sample yield the same CDR3. The V gene is TRBV7-9, the J gene TRBJ2-2, with D unclear. V gave up 2 bases and J gave up 1 base, with 8 bases separating them. The CDR3 contains 15 residues. CDR1 SEHNR and CDR2 FQNEAQ come from the germline V gene (reference sequence). In nucleotides, the CDR3 is TGTGCCAGCAGCTTAAGTCCGGTGAACACCGGGGAGCTGTTTTTT. This translates into CASSLSPVNTGELFF.

This clone came up a few times. The chain employs TRBV12-3 or TRBV12-4 and TRBJ2-1; the D gene is possibly TRBD1 (5 bases). CDR3 size: 13 residues. V was cut by 5 bases and J by 7 bases, with 12 bases left in between. As DNA, the CDR3 is TGTGCCAGCAGTCCTCATACAGGTAATGAGCAGTTCTTC. Protein product: CASSPHTGNEQFF.

In this sample, this clone is medium-sized. This chain joins TRBV12-5 and TRBJ2-2; tentatively, D is TRBD2 (6 bases). V was cut by 6 bases and J by 5 bases, with 13 bases left in between. The length of the CDR3 is 14 residues. Germline values: CDR1 LGHNT, CDR2 FRNRAP. The CDR3 here is CASGSGGTTGELFF. Written as DNA, the CDR3 is TGTGCTAGTGGCTCCGGAGGGACGACCGGGGAGCTGTTTTTT.

The chain combines TRBV4-1 with TRBJ2-1, with D hard to call. The CDR3 extends over 19 amino acids. V was cut by 0 bases and J by 5 bases, with 23 bases left in between. Germline CDR1 is MGHRA and CDR2 is YSYEKL. DNA of the CDR3: TGCGCCAGCAGCCAAGATCTTGAGGTGATACGGGTAGGCAACAATGAGCAGTTCTTC. Translation gives CASSQDLEVIRVGNNEQFF.

The chain joins TRBV6-6 to TRBJ1-5, with 7 bases that match TRBD1. Germline V lookup: CDR1 MNHNY, CDR2 SVGAGI (reference sequence). The CDR3 has 13 residues. J was trimmed by 5 bases and V by 8 bases; bases with no gene match: 6. As DNA, the CDR3 is TGTGCCAGCTTGTCAGGGGGGTATCAGCCCCAGCATTTT. Its protein is CASLSGGYQPQHF.

This clone has only a few counts. This chain joins TRBV28 and TRBJ2-2; 10 positions agree with TRBD2. Trimming at V came to 3 bases and at J to 10 bases, leaving 5 bases not matched to a gene. The CDR3 contains 14 residues. CDR1 is MDHEN, CDR2 SYDVKM, per germline. The CDR3 loop is CASSFSSGGMELFF. The CDR3 DNA reads TGTGCCAGCAGTTTCTCTAGCGGGGGTATGGAGCTGTTTTTT.

The V gene is TRBV2, the J gene TRBJ2-3; TRBD2 matches 8 bases. The CDR3 spans 11 residues. Trimming took 5 bases from V and 9 from J; bases not matched to a gene: 1. Germline CDR1 and CDR2: SNHLY and FYNNEI. CDR3 region: CASSREGTQYF. In nucleotides, the CDR3 is TGTGCCAGCAGTCGGGAGGGGACGCAGTATTTT.

This clone has just a few counts. The chain uses TRBV21-1 and TRBJ1-3. TRBV21-1 is a listed pseudogene. The CDR3 runs to 13 residues. CDR3 in DNA: TGTGCCAGCAGTAGGGACTCTGGAAACACCATATATTTT. This encodes CASSRDSGNTIYF.

Only one count was recorded for this clone. The chain links TRBV3-1 (or the pseudogene TRBV3-2) to TRBJ2-7; the D call may be TRBD1 or TRBD2 (5 bases each). V lost 3 bases and J lost 4, with 16 bases in between. The CDR3 has 15 amino acids. Germline CDR1 reads LGHDT; CDR2 reads YNNKEL (reference sequence). The CDR3 region has the DNA TGTGCCAGCAGCCAGGGGCCAGGGACGGCGTACGAGCAGTACTTC. Residues: CASSQGPGTAYEQYF.

V and J are TRBV14 and TRBJ2-3; TRBD2 aligns across 12 bases. J was trimmed by 4 bases and V by 4 bases; bases with no gene match: 12. Germline V gene data show CDR1 as SGHDN and CDR2 as FVKESK. This CDR3 comprises 18 residues. The DNA for the CDR3 is TGTGCCAGCAGCCGATCTAGCGGGAGGGCGACACGGGCAGATACGCAGTATTTT. Encoded protein: CASSRSSGRATRADTQYF.

Comments on this clone: The junction shows a germline mismatch at one end, possibly a read error. The chain recombines TRBV7-2 with TRBJ1-2, with D unresolved. CDR3 length equals 14 residues. Germline V gene data show CDR1 as SGHTA and CDR2 as FQGNSA. The CDR3 nucleotides read TGTGCCAGCAGCTTTAATTCCTTTAACGATGGCTACACCTTC. Protein sequence: CASSFNSFNDGYTF.

This chain links TRBV5-6 with TRBJ2-5, with 7 bases matching TRBD2. This CDR3 has 13 amino acids. The germline V gene has CDR1 SGHDT and CDR2 YYEEEE. The ends lost 4 bases at V and 5 bases at J; junction bases unmatched: 5. The CDR3 DNA reads as TGTGCCAGCAGCGTCCAAGCGGGGGAGACCCAGTACTTC. Amino acid sequence: CASSVQAGETQYF.

V and J are TRBV19 and TRBJ1-3; unclear D gene. CDR1 LNHDA and CDR2 SQIVND come from the germline V gene (reference sequence). V lost 1 base to trimming and J lost 0 bases, with 10 bases between them. The CDR3 runs to 16 residues. Here the CDR3 DNA reads TGTGCCAGTAGTATAGCTGCGGCTCTCTCTGGAAACACCATATATTTT. It encodes CASSIAAALSGNTIYF.

This clone turned up a few times. This sequence joins TRBV19 and TRBJ1-1, with 7 bases identical to TRBD1. The CDR3 covers 13 residues. Losses at the gene ends were 6 bases for V and 11 bases for J; bases not matched to a gene: 12. Germline assignment: CDR1 LNHDA and CDR2 SQIVND (reference sequence). The chain's CDR3 is CASSPRGGGVAFF. Written as DNA, the CDR3 is TGTGCCAGTAGCCCTCGAGGGGGCGGGGTTGCTTTCTTT.

The chain couples TRBV14 to TRBJ2-7; 9 nucleotides line up with TRBD2. J was trimmed by 3 bases and V by 1 base; bases with no gene match: 4. The CDR3 sequence is 15 residues long. From germline, CDR1 is SGHDN and CDR2 FVKESK. In DNA, the CDR3 is TGTGCCAGCAGCCAAGGCGGGAGGGCCATCTACGAGCAGTACTTC. It is translated as CASSQGGRAIYEQYF.

The rearrangement uses TRBV20-1 and TRBJ2-1; no clear D gene. The germline CDR1 and CDR2 sequences are DFQATT and SNEGSKA (reference sequence). Trimming shortened V by 4 bases and J by 6 bases, and 4 bases separated the two germline ends. CDR3 size: 10 residues. DNA for the CDR3: TGCAGTGCTACCTCCAATGAGCAGTTCTTC. This codes for CSATSNEQFF.

This clone was found a few times. The chain links TRBV14 to TRBJ1-2, with D possibly being TRBD1 (5 bases). CDR1 and CDR2 from the germline V gene are SGHDN and FVKESK. V dropped 0 bases and J dropped 2 bases, with 10 bases sitting between them. This CDR3 has 15 amino acids. CDR3 in amino acids: CASSQEWGRNYGYTF. The DNA for the CDR3 is TGTGCCAGCAGCCAAGAGTGGGGCCGAAACTATGGCTACACCTTC.

The rearrangement links TRBV3-1 (or the pseudogene TRBV3-2) to TRBJ2-7; 7 bases are a match to TRBD2. The J segment lost 1 base and the V segment lost 9 bases, leaving 3 bases of the junction unmatched. This CDR3 spans 12 amino acids. CDR1 is LGHDT and CDR2 is YNNKEL in the germline V gene (reference sequence). CDR3 protein: CASSGYSYEQYF. In DNA, the CDR3 is TGTGCCAGTAGCGGGTATTCCTACGAGCAGTACTTC.

This clone appeared once. V gene TRBV27 combines with J gene TRBJ2-3; 12 positions agree with TRBD1. The CDR3 spans 17 residues. V gave up 1 base and J gave up 4 bases; unmatched junction bases: 6. Germline CDR1 MNHEY, CDR2 SMNVEV (reference sequence). The CDR3 here is CASSLFRGQGAADTQYF. In DNA, the CDR3 is TGTGCCAGCAGTTTATTCAGGGGACAGGGGGCAGCAGATACGCAGTATTTT.

This chain connects TRBV14 to TRBJ1-4, with D hard to call. CDR1 is SGHDN and CDR2 is FVKESK in the germline V gene. The CDR3 sequence is 15 residues long. V was clipped by 1 base and J by 7 bases, with 13 bases between them. CDR3 in DNA: TGTGCCAGCAGCCAAGTCGCATTTGGAGGTGAAAAACTGTTTTTT. This sequence encodes CASSQVAFGGEKLFF.

The chain uses TRBV5-5 and TRBJ2-7; 8 positions agree with TRBD2. Unmatched junction bases numbered 9, after V lost 0 bases and J lost 7 bases. This CDR3 spans 15 amino acids. Germline V gives CDR1 SGHKS, CDR2 YYEKEE (reference sequence). Here the CDR3 DNA reads TGTGCCAGCAGCTTGGTAGGGCTAGCGGGCGAGGAGCAGTACTTC. Its translation: CASSLVGLAGEEQYF.